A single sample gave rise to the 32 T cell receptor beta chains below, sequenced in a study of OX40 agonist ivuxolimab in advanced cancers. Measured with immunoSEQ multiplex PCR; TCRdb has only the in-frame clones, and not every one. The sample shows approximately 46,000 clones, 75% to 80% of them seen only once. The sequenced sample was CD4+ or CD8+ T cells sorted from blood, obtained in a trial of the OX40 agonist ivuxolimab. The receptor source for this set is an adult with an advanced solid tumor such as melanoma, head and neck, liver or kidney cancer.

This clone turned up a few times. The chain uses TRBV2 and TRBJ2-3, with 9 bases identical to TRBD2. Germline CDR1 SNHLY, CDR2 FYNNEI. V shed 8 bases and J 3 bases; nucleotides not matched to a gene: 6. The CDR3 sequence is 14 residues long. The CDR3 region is CASLLAGTTDTQYF. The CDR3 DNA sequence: TGTGCCAGCCTCCTAGCGGGAACGACAGATACGCAGTATTTT.

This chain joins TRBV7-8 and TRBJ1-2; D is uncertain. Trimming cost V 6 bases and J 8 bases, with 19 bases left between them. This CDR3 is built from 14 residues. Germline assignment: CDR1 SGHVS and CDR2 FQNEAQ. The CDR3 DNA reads TGTGCCAGCAGACCGGCACGGCGGTCGGGGGGCTACACCTTC. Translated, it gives CASRPARRSGGYTF.

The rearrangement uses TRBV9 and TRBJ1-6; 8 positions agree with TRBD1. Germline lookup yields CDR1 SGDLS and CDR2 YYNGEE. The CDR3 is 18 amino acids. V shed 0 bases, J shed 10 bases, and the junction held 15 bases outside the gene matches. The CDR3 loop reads CASSVEPFGQGVASPLHF. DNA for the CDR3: TGTGCCAGCAGCGTAGAGCCCTTTGGACAGGGCGTAGCGTCACCCCTCCACTTT.

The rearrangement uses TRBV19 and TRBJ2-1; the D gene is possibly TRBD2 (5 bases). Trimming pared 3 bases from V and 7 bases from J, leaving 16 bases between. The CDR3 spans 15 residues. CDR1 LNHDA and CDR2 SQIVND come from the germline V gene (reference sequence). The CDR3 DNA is TGTGCCAGTAGTATTCCCGTGGGAGTCTTGAATGAGCAGTTCTTC. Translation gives CASSIPVGVLNEQFF.

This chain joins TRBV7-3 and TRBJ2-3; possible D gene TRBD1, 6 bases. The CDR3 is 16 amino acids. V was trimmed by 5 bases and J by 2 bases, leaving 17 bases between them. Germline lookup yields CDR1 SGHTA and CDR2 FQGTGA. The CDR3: CASSPGQQGFTDTQYF. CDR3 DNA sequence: TGTGCCAGCAGCCCAGGACAGCAGGGTTTCACAGATACGCAGTATTTT.

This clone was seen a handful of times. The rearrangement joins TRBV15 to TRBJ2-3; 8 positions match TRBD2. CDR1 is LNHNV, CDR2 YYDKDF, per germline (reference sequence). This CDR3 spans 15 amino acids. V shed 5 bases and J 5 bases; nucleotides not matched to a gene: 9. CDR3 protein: CATSRTGLAGDTQYF. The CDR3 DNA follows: TGTGCCACCAGCCGAACGGGGCTAGCGGGAGATACGCAGTATTTT.

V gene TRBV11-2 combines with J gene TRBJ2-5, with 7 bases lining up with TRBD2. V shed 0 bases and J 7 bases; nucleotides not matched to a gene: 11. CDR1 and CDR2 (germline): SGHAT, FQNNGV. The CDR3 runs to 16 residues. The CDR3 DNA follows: TGTGCCAGCAGCTTAGAATTTGGGAGGGCCGGGGGGACCCAGTACTTC. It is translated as CASSLEFGRAGGTQYF.

The CDR3 DNA follows: TGCAGCGTTGGAGGGTCCGAGCAGTACTTC. Amino acids: CSVGGSEQYF. This chain uses TRBV29-1 with TRBJ2-7; D might be TRBD2 (5 bases). The CDR3 length is 10 residues. Germline CDR1 SQVTM, CDR2 ANQGSEA. The V end was cut by 4 bases, the J end by 6 bases, with 7 bases between.

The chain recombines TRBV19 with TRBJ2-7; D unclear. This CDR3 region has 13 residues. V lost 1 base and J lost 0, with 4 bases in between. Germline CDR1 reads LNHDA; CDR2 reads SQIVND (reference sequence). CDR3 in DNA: TGTGCCAGTAGTATAGCGTACTCCTACGAGCAGTACTTC. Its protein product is CASSIAYSYEQYF. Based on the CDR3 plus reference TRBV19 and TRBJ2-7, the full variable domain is DGGITQSPKYLFRKEGQNVTLSCEQNLNHDAMYWYRQDPGQGLRLIYYSQIVNDFQKGDIAEGYSVSREKKESFPLTVTSAQKNPTAFYLCASSIAYSYEQYFGPGTRLTVT.

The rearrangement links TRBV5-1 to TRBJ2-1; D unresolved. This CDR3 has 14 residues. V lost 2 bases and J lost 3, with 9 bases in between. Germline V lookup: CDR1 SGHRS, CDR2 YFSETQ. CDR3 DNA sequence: TGCGCCAGCAGCTTACAGAACCACTACAATGAGCAGTTCTTC. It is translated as CASSLQNHYNEQFF.

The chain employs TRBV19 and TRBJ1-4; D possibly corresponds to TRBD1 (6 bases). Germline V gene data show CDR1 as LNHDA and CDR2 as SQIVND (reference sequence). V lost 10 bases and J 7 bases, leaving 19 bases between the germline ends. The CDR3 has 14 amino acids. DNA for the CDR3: TGTGCCACACACGGGGGCGCCTCGCCTGAAAAACTGTTTTTT. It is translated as CATHGGASPEKLFF.

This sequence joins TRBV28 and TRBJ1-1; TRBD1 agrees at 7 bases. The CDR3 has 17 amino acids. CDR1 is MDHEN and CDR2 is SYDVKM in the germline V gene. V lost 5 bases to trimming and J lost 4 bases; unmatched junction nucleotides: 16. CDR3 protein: CASSRARGSERSTEAFF. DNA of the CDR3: TGTGCCAGCAGTCGCGCCAGGGGGTCGGAAAGGAGCACTGAAGCTTTCTTT.

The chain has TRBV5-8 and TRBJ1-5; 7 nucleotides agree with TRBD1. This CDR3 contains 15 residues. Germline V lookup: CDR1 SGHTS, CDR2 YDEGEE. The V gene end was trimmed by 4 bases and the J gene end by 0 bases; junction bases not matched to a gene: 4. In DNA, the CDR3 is TGTGCCAGCAGCCGGGGACAGAATAGCAATCAGCCCCAGCATTTT. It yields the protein CASSRGQNSNQPQHF.

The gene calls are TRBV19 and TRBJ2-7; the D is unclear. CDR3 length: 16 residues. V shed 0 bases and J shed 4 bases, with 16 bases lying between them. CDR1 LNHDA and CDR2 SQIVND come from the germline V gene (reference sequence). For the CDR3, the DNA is TGTGCCAGTAGTATAGAGGCGAGCGCCGTAGGATACGAGCAGTACTTC. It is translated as CASSIEASAVGYEQYF. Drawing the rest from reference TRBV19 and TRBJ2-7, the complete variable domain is DGGITQSPKYLFRKEGQNVTLSCEQNLNHDAMYWYRQDPGQGLRLIYYSQIVNDFQKGDIAEGYSVSREKKESFPLTVTSAQKNPTAFYLCASSIEASAVGYEQYFGPGTRLTVT.

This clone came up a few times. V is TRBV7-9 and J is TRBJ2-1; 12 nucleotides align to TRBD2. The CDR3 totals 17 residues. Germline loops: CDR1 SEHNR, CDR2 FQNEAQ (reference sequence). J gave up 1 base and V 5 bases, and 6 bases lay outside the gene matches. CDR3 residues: CASSAILAGGSYNEQFF. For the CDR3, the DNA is TGTGCCAGCAGCGCCATACTAGCGGGAGGATCCTACAATGAGCAGTTCTTC.

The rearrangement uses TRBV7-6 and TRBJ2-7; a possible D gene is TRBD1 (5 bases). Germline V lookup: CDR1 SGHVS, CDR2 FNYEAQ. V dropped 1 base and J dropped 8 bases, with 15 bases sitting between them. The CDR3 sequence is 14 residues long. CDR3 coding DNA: TGTGCCAGCAGCTTAGTTCAGGGCCCTACACAGCAGTACTTC. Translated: CASSLVQGPTQQYF.

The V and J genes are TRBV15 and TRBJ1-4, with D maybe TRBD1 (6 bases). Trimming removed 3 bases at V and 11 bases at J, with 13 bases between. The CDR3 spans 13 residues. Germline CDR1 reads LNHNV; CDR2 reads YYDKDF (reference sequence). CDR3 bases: TGTGCCACCAGCAGTGGGGACACCGGGAAACTGTTTTTT. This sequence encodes CATSSGDTGKLFF. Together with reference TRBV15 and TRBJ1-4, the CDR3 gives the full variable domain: DAMVIQNPRYQVTQFGKPVTLSCSQTLNHNVMYWYQQKSSQAPKLLFHYYDKDFNNEADTPDNFQSRRPNTSFCFLDIRSPGLGDTAMYLCATSSGDTGKLFFGSGTQLSVL.

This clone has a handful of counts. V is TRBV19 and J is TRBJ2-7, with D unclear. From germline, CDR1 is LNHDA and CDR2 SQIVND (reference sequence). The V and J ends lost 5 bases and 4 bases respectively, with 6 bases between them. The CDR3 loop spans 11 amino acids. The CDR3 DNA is TGTGCCAGTAGTGGGGATTACGAGCAGTACTTC. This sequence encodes CASSGDYEQYF.

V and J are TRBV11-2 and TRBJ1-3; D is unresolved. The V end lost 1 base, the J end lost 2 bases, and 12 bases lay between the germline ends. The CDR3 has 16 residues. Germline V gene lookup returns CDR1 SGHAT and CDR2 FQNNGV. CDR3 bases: TGTGCCAGCAGCTTAGTTCCACGAGGGACTGGAAACACCATATATTTT. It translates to CASSLVPRGTGNTIYF. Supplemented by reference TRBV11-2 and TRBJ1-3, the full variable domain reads EAGVAQSPRYKIIEKRQSVAFWCNPISGHATLYWYQQILGQGPKLLIQFQNNGVVDDSQLPKDRFSAERLKGVDSTLKIQPAKLEDSAVYLCASSLVPRGTGNTIYFGEGSWLTVV.

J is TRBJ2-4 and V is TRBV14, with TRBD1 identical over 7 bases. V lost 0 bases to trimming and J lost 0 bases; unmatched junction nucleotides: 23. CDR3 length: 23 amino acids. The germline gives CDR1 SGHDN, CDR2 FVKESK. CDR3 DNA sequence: TGTGCCAGCAGCCAAGAGCCCCGCATTCCGGGACAGTTTTCCCTACTAGCCAAAAACATTCAGTACTTC. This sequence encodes CASSQEPRIPGQFSLLAKNIQYF.

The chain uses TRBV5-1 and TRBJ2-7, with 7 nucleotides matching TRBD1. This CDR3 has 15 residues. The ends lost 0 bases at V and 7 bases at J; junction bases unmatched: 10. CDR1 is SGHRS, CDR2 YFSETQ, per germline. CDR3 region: CASSLAPGGSGEQYF. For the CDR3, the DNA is TGCGCCAGCAGCTTGGCCCCAGGGGGTTCGGGTGAGCAGTACTTC.

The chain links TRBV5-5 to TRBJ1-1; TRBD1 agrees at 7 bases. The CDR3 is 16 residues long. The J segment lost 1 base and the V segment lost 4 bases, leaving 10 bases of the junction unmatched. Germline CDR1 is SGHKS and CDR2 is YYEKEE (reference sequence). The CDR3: CASSILTGSENTEAFF. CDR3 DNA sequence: TGTGCCAGCAGCATACTGACAGGGTCGGAGAACACTGAAGCTTTCTTT.

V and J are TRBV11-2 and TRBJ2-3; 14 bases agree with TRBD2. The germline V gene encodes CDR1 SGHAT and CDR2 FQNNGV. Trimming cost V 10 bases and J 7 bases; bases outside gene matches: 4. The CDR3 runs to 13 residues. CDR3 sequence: CATRTSGRNTQYF. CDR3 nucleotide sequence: TGTGCCACTCGGACTAGCGGGAGGAATACGCAGTATTTT.

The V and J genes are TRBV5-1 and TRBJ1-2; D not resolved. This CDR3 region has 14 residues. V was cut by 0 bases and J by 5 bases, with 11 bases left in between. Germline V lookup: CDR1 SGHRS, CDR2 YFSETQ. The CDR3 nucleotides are TGCGCCAGCAGCTTGGGGATAAGTGGATATGGCTACACCTTC. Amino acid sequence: CASSLGISGYGYTF. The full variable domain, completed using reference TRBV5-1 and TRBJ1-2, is KAGVTQTPRYLIKTRGQQVTLSCSPISGHRSVSWYQQTPGQGLQFLFEYFSETQRNKGNFPGRFSGRQFSNSRSEMNVSTLELGDSALYLCASSLGISGYGYTFGSGTRLTVV.

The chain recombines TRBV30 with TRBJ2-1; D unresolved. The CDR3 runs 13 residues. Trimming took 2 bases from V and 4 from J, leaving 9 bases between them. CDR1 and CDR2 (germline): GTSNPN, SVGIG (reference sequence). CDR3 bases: TGTGCCTGGAGTCGTCAGGCGTACAATGAGCAGTTCTTC. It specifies CAWSRQAYNEQFF.

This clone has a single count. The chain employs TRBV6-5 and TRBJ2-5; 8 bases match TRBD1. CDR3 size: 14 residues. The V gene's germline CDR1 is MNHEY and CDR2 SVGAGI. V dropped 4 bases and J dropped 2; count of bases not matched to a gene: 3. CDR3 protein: CASSSGGSQETQYF. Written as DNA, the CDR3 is TGTGCCAGCAGTTCAGGGGGCTCGCAAGAGACCCAGTACTTC.

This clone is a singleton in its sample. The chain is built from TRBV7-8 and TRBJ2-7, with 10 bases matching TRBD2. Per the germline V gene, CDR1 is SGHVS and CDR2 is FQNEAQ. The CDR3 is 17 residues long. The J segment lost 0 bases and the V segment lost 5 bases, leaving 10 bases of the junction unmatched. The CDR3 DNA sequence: TGTGCCAGCAGCACCAGCCCTTGGACTAGCGGCTCCTACGAGCAGTACTTC. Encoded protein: CASSTSPWTSGSYEQYF.

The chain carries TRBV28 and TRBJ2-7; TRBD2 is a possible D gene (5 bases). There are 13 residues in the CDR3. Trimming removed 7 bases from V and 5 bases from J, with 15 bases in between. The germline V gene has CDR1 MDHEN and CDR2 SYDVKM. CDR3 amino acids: CASKGLGSHEQYF. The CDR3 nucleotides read TGTGCCAGCAAAGGGTTGGGGAGCCACGAGCAGTACTTC.

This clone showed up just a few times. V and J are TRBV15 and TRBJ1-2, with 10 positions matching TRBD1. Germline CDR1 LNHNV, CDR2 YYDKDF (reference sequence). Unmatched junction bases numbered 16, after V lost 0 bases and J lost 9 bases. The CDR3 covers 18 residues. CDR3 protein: CATSRDSVWVRDRGSYTF. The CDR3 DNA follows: TGTGCCACCAGCAGAGATTCGGTGTGGGTCAGGGACAGGGGCAGCTACACCTTC. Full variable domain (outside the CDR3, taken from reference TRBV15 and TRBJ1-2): DAMVIQNPRYQVTQFGKPVTLSCSQTLNHNVMYWYQQKSSQAPKLLFHYYDKDFNNEADTPDNFQSRRPNTSFCFLDIRSPGLGDTAMYLCATSRDSVWVRDRGSYTFGSGTRLTVV.

In nucleotides, the CDR3 is TGTGCCAGCAGCCCTACGTTAGAGCAGTTCTTC. Amino acids: CASSPTLEQFF. V is TRBV7-9 and J is TRBJ2-1, with D unresolved. This CDR3 has 11 residues. V was shortened by 5 bases and J by 10 bases, with 9 bases between the two germline ends. CDR1 and CDR2 (germline): SEHNR, FQNEAQ (reference sequence).

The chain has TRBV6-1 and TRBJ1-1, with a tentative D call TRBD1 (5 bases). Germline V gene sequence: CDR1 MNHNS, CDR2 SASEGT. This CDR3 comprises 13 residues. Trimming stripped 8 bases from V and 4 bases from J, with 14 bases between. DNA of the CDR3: TGTGCCAGCTCGGGCGGGGGTTTCACTGAAGCTTTCTTT. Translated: CASSGGGFTEAFF.

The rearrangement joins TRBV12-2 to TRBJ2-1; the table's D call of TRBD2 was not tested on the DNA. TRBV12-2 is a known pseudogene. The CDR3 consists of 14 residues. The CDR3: CASRPGTRTDEQFF. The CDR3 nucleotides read TGTGCAAGTCGCCCGGGGACTCGAACGGATGAGCAGTTCTTC.